The clone carrying this T cell receptor (beta chain) came up many times. Amplification yielded TCR beta CDR3 regions, with RNA transcripts as the source. The primer set for the first-round RT-PCR of the TCR CDR3 was HTBI. TCRdb re-analysed the multiplex PCR reads in MiXCR, keeping a single row per CDR3 protein. The sample lists about 680,000 distinct CDR3 sequences, 35% occurring once. This sample stems from a study of T cells in Graves' hyperthyroidism and ophthalmopathy. V lost 5 bases, J lost 4 bases, and 8 bases stayed unmatched. CDR1 SEHNR and CDR2 FQNEAQ come from the germline V gene (reference sequence). CDR3 length equals 15 residues.

The sequence came from a middle-aged woman with Graves' hyperthyroidism. Sequencing used blood. This chain joins TRBV7-9 and TRBJ1-1; 9 bases map to TRBD1. The CDR3 nucleotides are TGTGCCAGCAGCACCTGGGGACAGGGAACCACTGAAGCTTTCTTT. As protein: CASSTWGQGTTEAFF.